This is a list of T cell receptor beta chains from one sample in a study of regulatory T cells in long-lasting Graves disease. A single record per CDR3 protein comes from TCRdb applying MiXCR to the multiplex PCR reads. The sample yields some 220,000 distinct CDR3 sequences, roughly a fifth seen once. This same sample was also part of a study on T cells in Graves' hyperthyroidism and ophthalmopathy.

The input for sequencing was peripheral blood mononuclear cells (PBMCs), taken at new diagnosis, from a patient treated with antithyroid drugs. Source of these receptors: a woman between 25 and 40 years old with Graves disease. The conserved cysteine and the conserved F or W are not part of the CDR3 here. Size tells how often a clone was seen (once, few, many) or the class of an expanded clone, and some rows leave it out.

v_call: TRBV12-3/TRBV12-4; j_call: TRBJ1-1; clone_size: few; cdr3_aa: ASSLPGRPEAS
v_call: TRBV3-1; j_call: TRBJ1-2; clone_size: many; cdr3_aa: ASSQGQGRQGYGYT
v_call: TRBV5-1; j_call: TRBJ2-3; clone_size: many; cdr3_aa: ASSLGTSGRVDTQY
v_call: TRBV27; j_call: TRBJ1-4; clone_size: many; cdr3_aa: ASSFLTLLGEKLF
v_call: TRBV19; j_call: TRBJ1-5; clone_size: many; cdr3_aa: ATRDRRSGNQPQH
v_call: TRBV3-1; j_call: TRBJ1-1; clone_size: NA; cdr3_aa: ASSQAGTGGTEAF
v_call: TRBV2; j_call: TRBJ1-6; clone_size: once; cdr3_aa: ASSDRTRNSPLH
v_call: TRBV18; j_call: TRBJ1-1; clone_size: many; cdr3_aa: ASSQRENTEAF
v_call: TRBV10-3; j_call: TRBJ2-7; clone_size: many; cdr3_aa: AISETDSYEQY
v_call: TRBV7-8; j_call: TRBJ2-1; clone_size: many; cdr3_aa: ASSFEFRAYNEQF
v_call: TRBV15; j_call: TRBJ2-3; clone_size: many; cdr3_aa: AAGTDTQY
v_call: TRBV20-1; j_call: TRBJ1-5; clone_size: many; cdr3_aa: SARKYLGSRNQPQH
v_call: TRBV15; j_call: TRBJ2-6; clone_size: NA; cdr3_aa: ATSPLKEGRVLT
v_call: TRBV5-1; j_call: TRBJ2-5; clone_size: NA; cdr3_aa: ASSQDTLGMAAQETQY
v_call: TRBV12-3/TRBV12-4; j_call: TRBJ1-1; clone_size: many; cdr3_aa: ASSQGGWTEAF
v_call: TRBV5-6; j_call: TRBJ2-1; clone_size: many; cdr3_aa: ASRLGTPRNEQF
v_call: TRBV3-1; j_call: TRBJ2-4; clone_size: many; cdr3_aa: ASSQDRPKNIQY
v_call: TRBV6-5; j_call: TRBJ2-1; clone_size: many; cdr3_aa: ASSYRAVGGKNNEQF
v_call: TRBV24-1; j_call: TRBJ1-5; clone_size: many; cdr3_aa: AIPGGSKGNQPQH
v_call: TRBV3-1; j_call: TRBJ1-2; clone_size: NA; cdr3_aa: ASSLTRGRGIYGYT
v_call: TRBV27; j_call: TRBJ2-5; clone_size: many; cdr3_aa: ASSWLAGGEETQY
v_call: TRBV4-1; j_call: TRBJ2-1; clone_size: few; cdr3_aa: ASSQVATYYNEQF
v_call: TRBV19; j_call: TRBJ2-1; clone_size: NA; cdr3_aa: ASTLERGERHEQF
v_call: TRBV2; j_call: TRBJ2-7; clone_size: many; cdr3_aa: ASSGPRVMAEQY
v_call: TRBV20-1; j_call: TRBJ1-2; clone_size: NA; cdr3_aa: SAAPEGGNYGYT
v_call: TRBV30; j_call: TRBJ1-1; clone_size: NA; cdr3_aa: ARSRGRGGAF
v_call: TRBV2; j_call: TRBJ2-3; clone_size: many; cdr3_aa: ASSEHSQNTQY
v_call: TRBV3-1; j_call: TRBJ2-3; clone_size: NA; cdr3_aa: ASSHRDFGTDTQY
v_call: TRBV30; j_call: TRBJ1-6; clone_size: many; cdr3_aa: AWSVGREGSPLH
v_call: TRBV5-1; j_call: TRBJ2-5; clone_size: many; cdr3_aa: ASSLLAAQGQETQY
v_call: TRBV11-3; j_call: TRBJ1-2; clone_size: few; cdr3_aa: ASSFPDSSNYGYT
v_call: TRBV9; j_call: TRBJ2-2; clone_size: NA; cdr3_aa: ASSVDNGGRGPGSCF
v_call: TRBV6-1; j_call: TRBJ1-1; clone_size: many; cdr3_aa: ASSEWRVLEAEAF
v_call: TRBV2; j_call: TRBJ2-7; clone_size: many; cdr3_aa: ASSERQGQY
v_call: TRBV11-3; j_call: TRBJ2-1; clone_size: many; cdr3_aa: ASSPGGPKKEQF